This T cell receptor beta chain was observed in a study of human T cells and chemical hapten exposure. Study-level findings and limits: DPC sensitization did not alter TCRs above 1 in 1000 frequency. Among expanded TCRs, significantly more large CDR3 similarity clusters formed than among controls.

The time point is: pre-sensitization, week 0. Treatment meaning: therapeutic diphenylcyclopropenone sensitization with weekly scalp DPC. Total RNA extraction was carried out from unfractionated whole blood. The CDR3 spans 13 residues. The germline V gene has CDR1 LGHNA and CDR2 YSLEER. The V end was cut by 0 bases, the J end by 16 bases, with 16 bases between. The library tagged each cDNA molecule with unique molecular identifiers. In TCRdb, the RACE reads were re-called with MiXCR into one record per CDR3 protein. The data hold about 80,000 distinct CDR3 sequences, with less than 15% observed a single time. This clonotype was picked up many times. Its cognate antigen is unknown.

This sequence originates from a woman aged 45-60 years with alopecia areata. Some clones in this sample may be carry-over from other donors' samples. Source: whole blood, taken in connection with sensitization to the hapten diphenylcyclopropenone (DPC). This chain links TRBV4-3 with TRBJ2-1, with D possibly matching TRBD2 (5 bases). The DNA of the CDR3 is TGCGCCAGCAGCCAAGAGGTTCGGGGTACGAAATTCTTC. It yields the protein CASSQEVRGTKFF.